The source of this T cell receptor (beta chain) is a study of response to subunit inactivated influenza vaccine. Germline CDR1 DFQATT, CDR2 SNEGSKA (reference sequence). The CDR3 sequence is 14 residues long. The V and J ends lost 5 bases and 3 bases, in that order; junction bases with no gene match: 10. Findings of the study overall: Few new T cells, the authors suggested, are recruited by each seasonal influenza vaccination.

This clonotype was picked up a small number of times. Its specificity is not known. MiXCR, run by TCRdb on the RT-PCR reads, gives a single entry per CDR3 protein. The table lists around 480,000 distinct CDR3 sequences, 11% of them singletons. V and J are TRBV20-1 and TRBJ2-7, with 7 bases aligning to TRBD1. This TCR was recovered from a man between 45 and 60 years old who received an inactivated influenza vaccine. The sample was PBMCs from blood, taken 35 to 45 days after vaccination. The CDR3 nucleotides are TGCAGTGCTCCCGCCCTCCGGGACAGCTACGAGCAGTACTTC. It is translated as CSAPALRDSYEQYF.